This TCR beta chain was documented in a study of shared clonotypes between healthy human individuals. On the study more broadly: Donor composition was a couple of women and three men, aged 18 to 49.

The CDR3 has 16 amino acids. Germline-derived CDR1 and CDR2 are SNHLY and FYNNEI. The CD4+ fraction was divided into a CD45RA+ naive subset and a CD45RA-negative memory subset. Findings and caveats of the study: Naive subsets generally exceeded memory subsets in estimated richness.

Clones were sequenced by immunoSEQ multiplex PCR, and TCRdb holds only the in-frame ones, with some missing. The sample lists 2,500,000 or so clones; under 95% were seen once. Remarks on this clone: The antigen is undetermined. The junction departs from germline at one end; a sequencing error may be responsible.

The receptor comes from a man aged 18 to 30 in good health. Some clones in this sample may be carry-over from other donors' samples. The sequenced material came from naive CD4+ T cells from PBMCs. The subset denotes: CD45RA+ positively selected. V is TRBV2 and J is TRBJ2-1; D gene uncertain. As DNA, the CDR3 is TGTGCCCGCAGCGACCCGACGCGAACCTCCTACAATGAGCAGTTCTTC. It encodes CARSDPTRTSYNEQFF. The variable domain in full, completed from reference TRBV2 and TRBJ2-1, reads EPEVTQTPSHQVTQMGQEVILRCVPISNHLYFYWYRQILGQKVEFLVSFYNNEISEKSEIFDDQFSVERPDGSNFTLKIRSTKLEDSAMYFCARSDPTRTSYNEQFFGPGTRLTVL.